This entry concerns a single TCR beta chain. CDR3 length: 17 amino acids. The V end was cut by 3 bases, the J end by 1 base, with 15 bases between. The germline gives CDR1 MNHEY, CDR2 SMNVEV (reference sequence). The record originates from a study of OX40 agonist ivuxolimab in advanced cancers. The data were produced by immunoSEQ multiplex PCR, yet TCRdb's version contains in-frame clones alone and is incomplete. The sample lists about 64,000 clones; 75% to 90% were seen once. Source: CD4+ or CD8+ T cells sorted from blood, taken in a trial of the OX40 agonist ivuxolimab. This chain links TRBV27 with TRBJ2-2; D possibly corresponds to TRBD1 (6 bases). The TCR originated in an adult with an advanced solid tumor such as melanoma, head and neck, liver or kidney cancer. For the CDR3, the DNA is TGTGCCAGCAGTTTGCCCGTCAGGGGCCTGAACACCGGGGAGCTGTTTTTT. This codes for CASSLPVRGLNTGELFF.